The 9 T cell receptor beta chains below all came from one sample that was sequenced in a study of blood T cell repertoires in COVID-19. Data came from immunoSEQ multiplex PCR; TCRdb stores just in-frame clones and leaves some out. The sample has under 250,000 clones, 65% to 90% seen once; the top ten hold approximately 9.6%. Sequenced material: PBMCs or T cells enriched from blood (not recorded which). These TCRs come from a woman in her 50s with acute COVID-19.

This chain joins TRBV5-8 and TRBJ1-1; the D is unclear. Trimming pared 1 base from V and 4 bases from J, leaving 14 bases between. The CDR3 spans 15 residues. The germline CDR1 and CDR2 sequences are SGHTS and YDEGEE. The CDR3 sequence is CASSLRRPRGTEAFF. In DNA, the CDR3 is TGTGCCAGCAGCTTGCGGCGGCCCCGGGGCACTGAAGCTTTCTTT. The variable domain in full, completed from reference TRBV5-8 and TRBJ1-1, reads EAGVTQSPTHLIKTRGQQATLRCSPISGHTSVYWYQQALGLGLQFLLWYDEGEERNRGNFPPRFSGRQFPNYSSELNVNALELEDSALYLCASSLRRPRGTEAFFGQGTRLTVV.

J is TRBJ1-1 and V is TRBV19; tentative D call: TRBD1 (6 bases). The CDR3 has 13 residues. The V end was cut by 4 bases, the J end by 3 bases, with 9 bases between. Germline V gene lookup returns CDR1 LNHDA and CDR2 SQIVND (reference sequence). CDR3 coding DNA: TGTGCCAGTAGTACACAGGGATACACTGAAGCTTTCTTT. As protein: CASSTQGYTEAFF.

The CDR3 protein is CASSRAGGAFLNMNTEAFF. The CDR3 DNA follows: TGTGCCAGCAGCAGAGCTGGAGGAGCCTTTCTGAACATGAACACTGAAGCTTTCTTT. The rearrangement joins TRBV6-2 or TRBV6-3 to TRBJ1-1, with no clear D. The CDR3 covers 19 residues. The ends were cut back, 6 bases at V and 0 bases at J, with 26 bases in the middle. Germline V gene sequence: CDR1 MNHEY, CDR2 SVGEGT.

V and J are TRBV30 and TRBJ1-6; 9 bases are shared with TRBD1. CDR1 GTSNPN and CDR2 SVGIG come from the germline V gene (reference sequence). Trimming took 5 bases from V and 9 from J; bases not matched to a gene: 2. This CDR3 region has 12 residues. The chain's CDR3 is CAWRTGVSPLHF. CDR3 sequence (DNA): TGTGCCTGGCGGACAGGGGTTTCACCCCTCCACTTT.

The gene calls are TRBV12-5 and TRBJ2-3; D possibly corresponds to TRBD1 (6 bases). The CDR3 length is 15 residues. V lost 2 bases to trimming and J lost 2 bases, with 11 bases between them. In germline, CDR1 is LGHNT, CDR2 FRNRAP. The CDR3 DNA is TGTGCTAGTGGTTTGACAGGGATGGACACAGATACGCAGTATTTT. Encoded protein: CASGLTGMDTDTQYF. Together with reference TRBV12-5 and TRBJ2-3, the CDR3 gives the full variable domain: DARVTQTPRHKVTEMGQEVTMRCQPILGHNTVFWYRQTMMQGLELLAYFRNRAPLDDSGMPKDRFSAEMPDATLATLKIQPSEPRDSAVYFCASGLTGMDTDTQYFGPGTRLTVL.

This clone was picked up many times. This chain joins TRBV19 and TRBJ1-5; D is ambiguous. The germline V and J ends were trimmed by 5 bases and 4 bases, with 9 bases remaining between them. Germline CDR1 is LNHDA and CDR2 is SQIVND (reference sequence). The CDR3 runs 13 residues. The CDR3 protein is CASSRGSNQPQHF. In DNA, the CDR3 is TGTGCCAGTAGTCGCGGGTCGAATCAGCCCCAGCATTTT.

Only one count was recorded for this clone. CDR3 bases: TGTGCCAGTAGTATCGGACAGGGTTCTGAAGCTTTCTTT. It specifies CASSIGQGSEAFF. The chain uses TRBV19 and TRBJ1-1, with 8 bases identical to TRBD1. Germline V gives CDR1 LNHDA, CDR2 SQIVND (reference sequence). The CDR3 is 13 amino acids. V dropped 3 bases and J dropped 6; count of bases not matched to a gene: 3.

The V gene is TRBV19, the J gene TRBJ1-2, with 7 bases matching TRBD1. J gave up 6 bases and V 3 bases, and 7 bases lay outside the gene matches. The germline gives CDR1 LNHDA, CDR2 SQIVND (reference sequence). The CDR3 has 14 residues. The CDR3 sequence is CASSILDRVNGYTF. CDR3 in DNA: TGTGCCAGTAGTATCCTTGACAGGGTGAATGGCTACACCTTC.

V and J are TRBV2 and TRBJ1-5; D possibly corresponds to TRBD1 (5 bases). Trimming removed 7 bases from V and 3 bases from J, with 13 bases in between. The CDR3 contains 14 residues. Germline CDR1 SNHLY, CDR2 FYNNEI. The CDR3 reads CASKIDSFNQPQHF. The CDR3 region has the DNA TGTGCCAGCAAGATAGACAGTTTCAATCAGCCCCAGCATTTT.